The 8 T cell receptor beta chains below come from one sample, sequenced in a study of T cells in Graves' hyperthyroidism and ophthalmopathy. There were TCR beta CDR3 regions amplified from RNA transcripts. During a first-round RT-PCR of the TCR CDR3, the HTBI primer set was used. Each CDR3 protein gets one entry after TCRdb re-called the multiplex PCR reads with MiXCR. The table includes 450,000 to 650,000 distinct CDR3 sequences, 15% to 20% detected once. Sequencing was done on a sample of blood. These TCRs come from a woman under 30 with Graves' ophthalmopathy.

On this clonotype: The junction differs from germline at one of its ends, possibly a read error. The chain combines TRBV28 with TRBJ2-7; TRBD1 matches 10 bases. CDR3 length equals 15 residues. Germline CDR1 MDHEN, CDR2 SYDVKM. CDR3 nucleotides: TGTGCCAGCACAGACAGGGGGCCGAGCTCCTCCGAGCAGTACTTC. It is translated as CASTDRGPSSSEQYF.

The table lists this clonotype with many counts. The rearrangement joins TRBV27 to TRBJ2-1; D remains unclear. In germline, CDR1 is MNHEY, CDR2 SMNVEV (reference sequence). V lost 6 bases, J lost 4 bases, and 13 bases lay in between. CDR3 length equals 14 residues. CDR3 nucleotide sequence: TGTGCCAGCAGCTCCCATCCCGGGTACAATGAGCAGTTCTTC. Amino acid sequence: CASSSHPGYNEQFF.

This clonotype came up many times. This chain joins TRBV3-1 and TRBJ1-2, with no clear D. CDR1 is LGHDT and CDR2 is YNNKEL in the germline V gene (reference sequence). Between the trimmed V and J ends, which lost 4 bases and 6 bases, there was a span of 15 bases. The length of the CDR3 is 14 residues. In DNA form, the CDR3 reads TGTGCCAGCAGCCGAGACACGGGTCACCATGGCTACACCTTC. The encoded protein is CASSRDTGHHGYTF.

This chain connects TRBV10-3 to TRBJ2-2, with 8 bases identical to TRBD2. Germline V gene data show CDR1 as ENHRY and CDR2 as SYGVKD. Trimming took 3 bases from V and 1 from J; bases not matched to a gene: 4. There are 16 residues in the CDR3. This chain's CDR3 is CAISDGRGLNTGELFF. The CDR3 bases are TGTGCCATCAGTGACGGGAGGGGGTTGAACACCGGGGAGCTGTTTTTT.

This chain joins TRBV28 and TRBJ1-1, with 8 nucleotides matching TRBD1. Germline loops: CDR1 MDHEN, CDR2 SYDVKM. After removal of 2 bases from V and 5 bases from J, the junction contained 4 bases not matched to a gene. This CDR3 is built from 14 residues. DNA for the CDR3: TGTGCCAGCAGTTTACAGGGGGCGATAACTGAAGCTTTCTTT. It is translated as CASSLQGAITEAFF.

The gene calls are TRBV28 and TRBJ1-1, with 11 nucleotides matching TRBD1. Trimming at V came to 3 bases and at J to 3 bases, leaving 12 bases not matched to a gene. Looked up from germline, CDR1 is MDHEN and CDR2 is SYDVKM. CDR3 length: 18 residues. CDR3 sequence reads: CASSLIGWTGGSDTEAFF. The CDR3 region has the DNA TGTGCCAGCAGTTTGATTGGGTGGACAGGGGGCTCCGACACTGAAGCTTTCTTT.

This clonotype came up many times. This chain uses TRBV28 with TRBJ2-7; D possibly matches TRBD1 or TRBD2 (5 bases each). CDR1 and CDR2 (germline): MDHEN, SYDVKM. Trimming left V 5 bases short and J 2 bases short, with 13 bases between. The length of the CDR3 is 14 residues. CDR3 residues: CASSTRDGTYEQYF. CDR3 bases: TGTGCCAGCAGTACCCGGGACGGAACCTACGAGCAGTACTTC.

This clonotype came up many times. V is TRBV29-1 and J is TRBJ2-3, with 10 positions matching TRBD1. Germline-derived CDR1 and CDR2 are SQVTM and ANQGSEA. This CDR3 spans 15 amino acids. The trim removed 4 bases at V and 4 bases at J, leaving 8 bases unmatched. CDR3 DNA sequence: TGCAGCGTTGCACCCGGGACAGGGGATCCAGATACGCAGTATTTT. This encodes CSVAPGTGDPDTQYF.